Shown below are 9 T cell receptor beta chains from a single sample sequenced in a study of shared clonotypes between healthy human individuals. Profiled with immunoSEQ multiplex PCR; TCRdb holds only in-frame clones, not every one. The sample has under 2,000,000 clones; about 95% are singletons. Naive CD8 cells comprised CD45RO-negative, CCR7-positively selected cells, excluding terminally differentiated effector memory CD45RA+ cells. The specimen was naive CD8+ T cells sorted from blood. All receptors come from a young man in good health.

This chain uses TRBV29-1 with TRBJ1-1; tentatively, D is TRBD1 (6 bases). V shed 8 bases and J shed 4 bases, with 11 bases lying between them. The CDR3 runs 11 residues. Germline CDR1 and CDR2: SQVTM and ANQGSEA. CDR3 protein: CSTRGGTEAFF. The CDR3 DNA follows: TGCAGCACTAGAGGGGGCACTGAAGCTTTCTTT.

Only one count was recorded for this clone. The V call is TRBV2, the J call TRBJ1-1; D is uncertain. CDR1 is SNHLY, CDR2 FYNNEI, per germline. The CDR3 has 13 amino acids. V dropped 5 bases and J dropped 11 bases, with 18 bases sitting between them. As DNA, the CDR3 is TGTGCCAGCAGTCAAAGTGCCCTCACCGGGGCTTTCTTT. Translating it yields CASSQSALTGAFF. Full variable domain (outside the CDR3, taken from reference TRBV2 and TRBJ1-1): EPEVTQTPSHQVTQMGQEVILRCVPISNHLYFYWYRQILGQKVEFLVSFYNNEISEKSEIFDDQFSVERPDGSNFTLKIRSTKLEDSAMYFCASSQSALTGAFFGQGTRLTVV.

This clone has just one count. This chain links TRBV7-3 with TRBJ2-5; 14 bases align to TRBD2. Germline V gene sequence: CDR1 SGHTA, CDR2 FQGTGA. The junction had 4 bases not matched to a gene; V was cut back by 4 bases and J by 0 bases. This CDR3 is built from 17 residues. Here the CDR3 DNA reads TGTGCCAGCAGCTCCGGGACTAGCGGGGGAAACCAAGAGACCCAGTACTTC. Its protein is CASSSGTSGGNQETQYF.

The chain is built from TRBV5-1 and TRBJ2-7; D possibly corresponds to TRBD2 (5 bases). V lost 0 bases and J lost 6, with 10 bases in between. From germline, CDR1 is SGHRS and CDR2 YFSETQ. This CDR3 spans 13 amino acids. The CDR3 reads CASSLVLVAEQYF. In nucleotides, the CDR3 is TGCGCCAGCAGCTTGGTACTAGTTGCCGAGCAGTACTTC. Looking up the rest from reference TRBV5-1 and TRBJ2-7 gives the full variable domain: KAGVTQTPRYLIKTRGQQVTLSCSPISGHRSVSWYQQTPGQGLQFLFEYFSETQRNKGNFPGRFSGRQFSNSRSEMNVSTLELGDSALYLCASSLVLVAEQYFGPGTRLTVT.

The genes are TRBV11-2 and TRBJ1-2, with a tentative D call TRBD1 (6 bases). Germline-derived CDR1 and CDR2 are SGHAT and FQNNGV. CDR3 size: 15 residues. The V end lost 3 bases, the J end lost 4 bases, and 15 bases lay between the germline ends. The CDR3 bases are TGTGCCAGCAGCTTTAGCCCGGACAGCCCCTATGGCTACACCTTC. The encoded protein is CASSFSPDSPYGYTF.

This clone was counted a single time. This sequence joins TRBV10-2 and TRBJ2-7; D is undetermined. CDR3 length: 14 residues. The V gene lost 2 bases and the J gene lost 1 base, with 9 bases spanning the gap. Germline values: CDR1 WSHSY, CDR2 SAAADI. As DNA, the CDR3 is TGCGCCAGCAGTGAGAGCTTGATATCCTACGAGCAGTACTTC. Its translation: CASSESLISYEQYF.

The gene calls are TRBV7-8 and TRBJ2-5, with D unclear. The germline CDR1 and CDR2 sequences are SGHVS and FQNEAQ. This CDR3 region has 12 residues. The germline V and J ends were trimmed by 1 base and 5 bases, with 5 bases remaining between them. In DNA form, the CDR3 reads TGTGCCAGCAGCTTAGAGGTGGAGACCCAGTACTTC. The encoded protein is CASSLEVETQYF.

The CDR3: CASSLTPGQGGYMDTQYF. The CDR3 nucleotides are TGTGCCAGCAGCTTAACGCCCGGGCAGGGGGGTTACATGGATACGCAGTATTTT. The chain combines TRBV7-9 with TRBJ2-3; tentatively, D is TRBD1 (7 bases). Germline values: CDR1 SEHNR, CDR2 FQNEAQ (reference sequence). The V gene lost 2 bases and the J gene lost 6 bases, with 24 bases spanning the gap. The CDR3 is 18 amino acids.

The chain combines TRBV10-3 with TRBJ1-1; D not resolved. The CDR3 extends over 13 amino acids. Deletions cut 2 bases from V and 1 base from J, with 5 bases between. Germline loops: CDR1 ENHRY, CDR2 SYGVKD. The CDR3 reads CAISEGKNTEAFF. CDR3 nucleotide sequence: TGTGCCATCAGTGAGGGGAAGAACACTGAAGCTTTCTTT.